One sample yielded the 8 T cell receptor beta chains listed below, sequenced in a study of response to subunit inactivated influenza vaccine. TCRdb re-called the RT-PCR reads through MiXCR, storing one row per CDR3 protein. The sample includes 300,000 to 350,000 distinct CDR3 sequences, roughly 22% of them seen just once. The input for sequencing was PBMCs from blood, taken approximately 22 months after vaccination. These receptors were collected from a man aged 45-69 years who received an inactivated influenza vaccine.

V gene TRBV27 combines with J gene TRBJ1-6, with 7 bases matching TRBD1. The CDR3 runs 18 residues. The ends lost 2 bases at V and 5 bases at J; junction bases unmatched: 12. The germline CDR1 and CDR2 sequences are MNHEY and SMNVEV (reference sequence). CDR3 protein: CASSLGSRTGLNNSPLHF. DNA of the CDR3: TGTGCCAGCAGTTTAGGGTCCAGGACAGGTCTTAATAATTCACCCCTCCACTTT.

The chain is built from TRBV12-3 or TRBV12-4 and TRBJ2-7; no reliable D call. Trimming cost V 4 bases and J 6 bases, with 13 bases left between them. This CDR3 has 13 residues. The CDR3 bases are TGTGCCAGCAGTTCGTCGAGGTTTGCCGAGCAGTACTTC. Translation: CASSSSRFAEQYF.

Only a few counts were recorded for this clonotype. This chain connects TRBV12-3 or TRBV12-4 to TRBJ2-2, with D perhaps matching TRBD1 (5 bases). The CDR3 sequence is 15 residues long. The V gene lost 3 bases and the J gene lost 0 bases, with 8 bases spanning the gap. The CDR3 nucleotides read TGTGCCAGCAGTTTCGGACAAGCGAACACCGGGGAGCTGTTTTTT. Translating it yields CASSFGQANTGELFF.

This clonotype was observed a handful of times. The V and J genes are TRBV6-1 and TRBJ2-1, with 7 bases matching TRBD1. This CDR3 is built from 15 residues. Per germline, CDR1 MNHNS and CDR2 SASEGT. V lost 8 bases, J lost 4 bases, and 11 bases stayed unmatched. DNA of the CDR3: TGTGCCAGCTCTAGACGGGACAGTTTGTACAATGAGCAGTTCTTC. Amino acid sequence: CASSRRDSLYNEQFF.

This clonotype has only a few counts. The chain combines TRBV7-9 with TRBJ1-5, with unresolved D. This CDR3 is 12 amino acids long. The germline gives CDR1 SEHNR, CDR2 FQNEAQ (reference sequence). Trimming cost V 5 bases and J 4 bases, with 6 bases left between them. The CDR3 region has the DNA TGTGCCAGCAGCCTGATGAATCAGCCCCAGCATTTT. Translating it yields CASSLMNQPQHF.

This rearrangement joins TRBV2 to TRBJ2-3; D is possibly TRBD1 (7 bases). V was shortened by 7 bases and J by 2 bases, with 13 bases between the two germline ends. The CDR3 totals 14 residues. CDR1 and CDR2 from the germline V gene are SNHLY and FYNNEI. CDR3 bases: TGTGCCAGCAAGCCAGGGGGGCCCACAGATACGCAGTATTTT. Translating it yields CASKPGGPTDTQYF.

This clonotype came up a few times. This chain links TRBV19 with TRBJ1-2, with D maybe TRBD1 (5 bases). V lost 5 bases to trimming and J lost 8 bases, with 15 bases between them. Germline V gene lookup returns CDR1 LNHDA and CDR2 SQIVND (reference sequence). CDR3 length equals 13 residues. The CDR3 DNA sequence: TGTGCCAGTAGTCCTTTTTTGGGACTCGGCTACACCTTC. Amino acid sequence: CASSPFLGLGYTF.

The chain links TRBV20-1 to TRBJ1-2; 8 positions agree with TRBD1. Germline V gene sequence: CDR1 DFQATT, CDR2 SNEGSKA (reference sequence). The CDR3 is made up of 11 amino acids. J was trimmed by 6 bases and V by 4 bases; bases with no gene match: 1. As DNA, the CDR3 is TGCAGTGCTATGGACAGGGATGGCTACACCTTC. Its translation is CSAMDRDGYTF.